This record covers a single T cell receptor (beta chain). This CDR3 comprises 12 residues. Germline-derived CDR1 and CDR2 are WSHSY and SAAADI. V lost 6 bases to trimming and J lost 5 bases; unmatched junction nucleotides: 2. Only in-frame clones appear in the TCRdb table, and some are missing; sequencing was by immunoSEQ multiplex PCR. The sample holds 450,000 to 650,000 clones, 75% to 85% seen once. The sample comes from a study of shared T cell receptors in the human thymus. These data were also reused for a study on human thymus T cells.

This TCR was sampled from a boy under three years old with a congenital heart defect. The V gene is TRBV10-2, the J gene TRBJ2-5; 8 bases agree with TRBD2. Sample: thymocytes. CDR3 DNA sequence: TGCGCCAGCAGACCTAGCGGGGAGACCCAGTACTTC. Amino acid sequence: CASRPSGETQYF.